This T cell receptor beta chain originates from a study of control samples from healthy donors and cancer patients. The CDR3 length is 14 residues. The germline V and J ends were trimmed by 2 bases and 5 bases, with 10 bases remaining between them. Per the germline V gene, CDR1 is MDHEN and CDR2 is SYDVKM. The data were produced by immunoSEQ multiplex PCR, yet TCRdb's version contains in-frame clones alone and is incomplete. The table lists about 150,000 clones, 93% of them singletons. The sample taken for sequencing was blood. The genes are TRBV28 and TRBJ1-5; the D gene is possibly TRBD1 (5 bases). This sequence was found in a man younger than 35 in good health. The CDR3 sequence: CASSLGRVYQPQHF. The CDR3 DNA follows: TGTGCCAGCAGTTTAGGCAGGGTCTATCAGCCCCAGCATTTT.